The 3 T cell receptor beta chains below come from one sample, sequenced in a study of blood T cells in healthy people across ages. Then a second PCR, running about 6 to 12 cycles, was carried out with a sample-barcoded 5' primer and a J-beta primer mix. In TCRdb, the 5' RACE reads were re-called with MiXCR into one record per CDR3 protein. Of 750,000 to 850,000 distinct CDR3 sequences listed, around a quarter are singletons. The data also belong to a second study, concerning T cells of mothers and their children.

Sequenced: blood. The receptors originated from a boy younger than 18 in good health.

V is TRBV9 and J is TRBJ2-5; 9 bases line up with TRBD2. This CDR3 has 15 amino acids. Germline-derived CDR1 and CDR2 are SGDLS and YYNGEE. After removal of 1 base from V and 2 bases from J, the junction contained 3 bases not matched to a gene. CDR3 in amino acids: CASSVMSGGQETQYF. As DNA, the CDR3 is TGTGCCAGCAGCGTAATGAGCGGGGGGCAAGAGACCCAGTACTTC.

This clonotype was counted a few times. This chain links TRBV20-1 with TRBJ2-7; tentatively, D is TRBD2 (5 bases). The CDR3 loop spans 12 amino acids. V was clipped by 4 bases and J by 1 base, with 8 bases between them. In germline, CDR1 is DFQATT, CDR2 SNEGSKA (reference sequence). CDR3 in DNA: TGCAGTGCTATCCCGGGGTCCTACGAGCAGTACTTC. This codes for CSAIPGSYEQYF.

The rearrangement joins TRBV2 to TRBJ2-7, with 7 bases fitting TRBD1. Trimming cost V 5 bases and J 1 base; bases outside gene matches: 8. The CDR3 is 15 residues long. From germline, CDR1 is SNHLY and CDR2 FYNNEI. CDR3 loop: CASSWDSGRSYEQYF. The CDR3 DNA sequence: TGTGCCAGCAGTTGGGACAGCGGTAGGTCCTACGAGCAGTACTTC. The full variable domain, its missing parts supplied by reference TRBV2 and TRBJ2-7, is EPEVTQTPSHQVTQMGQEVILRCVPISNHLYFYWYRQILGQKVEFLVSFYNNEISEKSEIFDDQFSVERPDGSNFTLKIRSTKLEDSAMYFCASSWDSGRSYEQYFGPGTRLTVT.